These T cell receptor beta chains were read from a single sample in a study of T-cell reconstitution after alpha-beta-depleted transplantation in children. TCRdb re-called the PCR reads through MiXCR, storing one row per CDR3 protein. The top ten hold 6% to 7% of the sample, which has 200,000 to 250,000 distinct CDR3 sequences, approximately 8.9% seen once. The sequences come from PBMCs, mostly from graft donor cells, collected 180 days after TCRalphabeta/CD19-depleted stem cell transplant. These receptor sequences come from a male patient aged 5 to 17 who had a stem cell transplant for acute lymphoblastic leukemia, so the T cells may come from the graft donor. The CDR3 runs from the conserved cysteine through the conserved F or W. D genes are given only for firm matches. For some rows the clone size is stated as once, few or many, or as a class when expanded; others skip it.

J gene: TRBJ2-7; V gene: TRBV6-5; CDR3 length: 12; D gene: NA; clone size: many; CDR3 DNA: TGTGCCAGCAGTTACTCGAGAAGGGAGCAGTACTTC; CDR3 protein: CASSYSRREQYF
J gene: TRBJ1-6; V gene: TRBV20-1; CDR3 length: 16; D gene: NA; clone size: many; CDR3 DNA: TGCAGTGCTAAGATGACAGCGAGCTCCTATAATTCACCCCTCCACTTT; CDR3 protein: CSAKMTASSYNSPLHF
J gene: TRBJ1-1; V gene: TRBV5-1; CDR3 length: 13; D gene: NA; clone size: many; CDR3 DNA: TGCGCCAGCAGCTCCTACCGGAGGTCTGAAGCTTTCTTT; CDR3 protein: CASSSYRRSEAFF
J gene: TRBJ1-3; V gene: TRBV7-9; CDR3 length: 13; D gene: NA; clone size: many; CDR3 DNA: TGTGCCAGCAGCCGCAAGGGGTTTAACACCATATATTTT; CDR3 protein: CASSRKGFNTIYF
J gene: TRBJ1-2; V gene: TRBV24-1; CDR3 length: 16; D gene: TRBD1; clone size: many; CDR3 DNA: TGTGCCACCAGTGAGGGTGGGGACAGAGCGGACTATGGCTACACCTTC; CDR3 protein: CATSEGGDRADYGYTF
J gene: TRBJ2-3; V gene: TRBV29-1; CDR3 length: 18; D gene: TRBD2; clone size: many; CDR3 DNA: TGCAGCGTTGAAGGGACTAGCGGGAGGGCGAGAAGTAAAGATACGCAGTATTTT; CDR3 protein: CSVEGTSGRARSKDTQYF
J gene: TRBJ1-1; V gene: TRBV5-1; CDR3 length: 14; D gene: TRBD1; clone size: many; CDR3 DNA: TGCGCCAGCAGCAGCAGGGGGGGGAACACTGAAGCTTTCTTT; CDR3 protein: CASSSRGGNTEAFF
J gene: TRBJ2-3; V gene: TRBV20-1; CDR3 length: 14; D gene: TRBD2; clone size: many; CDR3 DNA: TGCAGTGCCCGGACTAGCGGGGGATCAGATACGCAGTATTTT; CDR3 protein: CSARTSGGSDTQYF
J gene: TRBJ2-6; V gene: TRBV10-3; CDR3 length: 16; D gene: NA; clone size: many; CDR3 DNA: TGTGCCATCAGCACCCTGAAGGACTCTGGGGCCAACGTCCTGACTTTC; CDR3 protein: CAISTLKDSGANVLTF
J gene: TRBJ2-2; V gene: TRBV24-1; CDR3 length: 14; D gene: NA; clone size: many; CDR3 DNA: TGTGCCACCAGTGATGGGGTAAACACCGGGGAGCTGTTTTTT; CDR3 protein: CATSDGVNTGELFF
J gene: TRBJ2-7; V gene: TRBV2; CDR3 length: 14; D gene: NA; clone size: many; CDR3 DNA: TGTGCCAGCAGGCCAACAGGGAACCCCTACGAGCAGTACTTC; CDR3 protein: CASRPTGNPYEQYF
J gene: TRBJ1-4; V gene: TRBV5-5; CDR3 length: 14; D gene: NA; clone size: many; CDR3 DNA: TGTGCCAGCAGCCCGGACAGCAGAAATGAAAAACTGTTTTTT; CDR3 protein: CASSPDSRNEKLFF
J gene: TRBJ1-2; V gene: TRBV11-2; CDR3 length: 14; D gene: NA; clone size: many; CDR3 DNA: TGTGCCAGCAGCAAAGTGGTAGGAAAGGATGGCTACACCTTC; CDR3 protein: CASSKVVGKDGYTF
J gene: TRBJ2-1; V gene: TRBV5-6; CDR3 length: 18; D gene: NA; clone size: many; CDR3 DNA: TGTGCCAGCAGCTTGGCAACTAGCTTCTCGCCTTCCTACAATGAGCAGTTCTTC; CDR3 protein: CASSLATSFSPSYNEQFF
J gene: TRBJ2-7; V gene: TRBV5-1; CDR3 length: 15; D gene: NA; clone size: many; CDR3 DNA: TGCGCCAGCAGTTCGGACGGGGTAAGCTCCTACGAGCAGTACTTC; CDR3 protein: CASSSDGVSSYEQYF
J gene: TRBJ2-3; V gene: TRBV28; CDR3 length: 15; D gene: NA; clone size: many; CDR3 DNA: TGTGCCAGCTCCCCGAGACGGGTCCTGGGGGATACGCAGTATTTT; CDR3 protein: CASSPRRVLGDTQYF
J gene: TRBJ1-5; V gene: TRBV4-2; CDR3 length: 15; D gene: TRBD1; clone size: many; CDR3 DNA: TGTGCCAGCAGCCAATTACAGGGGGCAGGCCAGCCCCAGCATTTT; CDR3 protein: CASSQLQGAGQPQHF
J gene: TRBJ2-7; V gene: TRBV5-1; CDR3 length: 18; D gene: NA; clone size: many; CDR3 DNA: TGCGCCAGCAGCGCGCGCATTAATACAGGTATCTACTCCTACGAGCAGTACTTC; CDR3 protein: CASSARINTGIYSYEQYF
J gene: TRBJ2-3; V gene: TRBV25-1; CDR3 length: 16; D gene: TRBD2; clone size: NA; CDR3 DNA: TGTGCCATGGGCCCCGGACTAGCGGGTGGAACAGATACGCAGTATTTT; CDR3 protein: CAMGPGLAGGTDTQYF
J gene: TRBJ2-1; V gene: TRBV11-3; CDR3 length: 16; D gene: TRBD2; clone size: many; CDR3 DNA: TGTGCCAGCAGCCCCCGGGGCGGGAGCTCCTACAATGAGCAGTTCTTC; CDR3 protein: CASSPRGGSSYNEQFF
J gene: TRBJ2-1; V gene: TRBV7-9; CDR3 length: 13; D gene: NA; clone size: many; CDR3 DNA: TGTGCCAGCAGCTTAGTCCCTTCTGATGAGCAGTTCTTC; CDR3 protein: CASSLVPSDEQFF
J gene: TRBJ1-4; V gene: TRBV4-1; CDR3 length: 16; D gene: NA; clone size: many; CDR3 DNA: TGCGCCAGCAGCCAAGGGGTTCTTCCAACTAATGAAAAACTGTTTTTT; CDR3 protein: CASSQGVLPTNEKLFF
J gene: TRBJ1-2; V gene: TRBV6-2/TRBV6-3; CDR3 length: 12; D gene: TRBD1; clone size: many; CDR3 DNA: TGTGCCAGCAGCCCGACAGGGTCCGGCTACACCTTC; CDR3 protein: CASSPTGSGYTF
J gene: TRBJ2-7; V gene: TRBV4-1; CDR3 length: 14; D gene: NA; clone size: many; CDR3 DNA: TGCGCCAGCAGCCAAGTCCGTTCGTCCTACGAGCAGTACTTC; CDR3 protein: CASSQVRSSYEQYF
J gene: TRBJ1-4; V gene: TRBV24-1; CDR3 length: 17; D gene: NA; clone size: NA; CDR3 DNA: TGTGCCACCAGTGATTTACCCGACAGGCTCATTGGGGAAAAACTGTTTTTT; CDR3 protein: CATSDLPDRLIGEKLFF
J gene: TRBJ2-2; V gene: TRBV9; CDR3 length: 13; D gene: NA; clone size: few; CDR3 DNA: TGTGCCAGCAGCGTCGGTTCCTCCGGGGAGCTGTTTTTT; CDR3 protein: CASSVGSSGELFF
J gene: TRBJ1-1; V gene: TRBV5-1; CDR3 length: 15; D gene: NA; clone size: many; CDR3 DNA: TGCGCCAGCAGCTTCGGGGAGTTGGTGAACACTGAAGCTTTCTTT; CDR3 protein: CASSFGELVNTEAFF
J gene: TRBJ1-5; V gene: TRBV11-2; CDR3 length: 13; D gene: NA; clone size: many; CDR3 DNA: TGTGCCAGCAGCTACAGGGCCAATCAGCCCCAGCATTTT; CDR3 protein: CASSYRANQPQHF
J gene: TRBJ2-1; V gene: TRBV12-3/TRBV12-4; CDR3 length: 17; D gene: TRBD1; clone size: many; CDR3 DNA: TGTGCCAGCACCCTGACAGGGCCCCTGAGCTCCTACAATGAGCAGTTCTTC; CDR3 protein: CASTLTGPLSSYNEQFF
J gene: TRBJ2-2; V gene: TRBV10-3; CDR3 length: 14; D gene: TRBD1; clone size: many; CDR3 DNA: TGTGCCATCACCAGGACAGGGAACACCGGGGAGCTGTTTTTT; CDR3 protein: CAITRTGNTGELFF
J gene: TRBJ1-5; V gene: TRBV6-1; CDR3 length: 14; D gene: NA; clone size: many; CDR3 DNA: TGTGCCAGCAGGCCCACAGGGATCAATCAGCCCCAGCATTTT; CDR3 protein: CASRPTGINQPQHF
J gene: TRBJ1-2; V gene: TRBV11-3; CDR3 length: 15; D gene: NA; clone size: many; CDR3 DNA: TGTGCCAGCAGCTTAGGAAGGGACACCTACTATGGCTACACCTTC; CDR3 protein: CASSLGRDTYYGYTF
J gene: TRBJ2-1; V gene: TRBV3-1; CDR3 length: 12; D gene: NA; clone size: many; CDR3 DNA: TGTGCCAGCAGCCTTGGGGGTTGGGAGCAGTTCTTC; CDR3 protein: CASSLGGWEQFF
J gene: TRBJ2-3; V gene: TRBV14; CDR3 length: 14; D gene: NA; clone size: few; CDR3 DNA: TGTGCCAGCAGCCGCGGGACGGCCCCTCGGAGGCAGTATTTT; CDR3 protein: CASSRGTAPRRQYF
J gene: TRBJ2-3; V gene: TRBV4-2; CDR3 length: 15; D gene: NA; clone size: NA; CDR3 DNA: TGTGCCAGCGGCGCCGGGCTTCTTTGTTCGGATACGCAGTATTTT; CDR3 protein: CASGAGLLCSDTQYF
J gene: TRBJ1-1; V gene: TRBV2; CDR3 length: 13; D gene: NA; clone size: many; CDR3 DNA: TGTGCCAGCATGGCGGACAGGAACACTGAAGCTTTCTTT; CDR3 protein: CASMADRNTEAFF
J gene: TRBJ1-5; V gene: TRBV10-3; CDR3 length: 14; D gene: NA; clone size: many; CDR3 DNA: TGTGCCATCAGTGAGTCAGGGGGCAATCAGCCCCAGCATTTT; CDR3 protein: CAISESGGNQPQHF
J gene: TRBJ2-1; V gene: TRBV20-1; CDR3 length: 14; D gene: NA; clone size: many; CDR3 DNA: TGCAGTGCTAGAGACTTTAGCTCCTACAATGAGCAGTTCTTC; CDR3 protein: CSARDFSSYNEQFF
J gene: TRBJ2-3; V gene: TRBV7-8; CDR3 length: 13; D gene: TRBD2; clone size: many; CDR3 DNA: TGTGCCAGCAGCTTAAAGCGGGAGGGCCGACTGTATTTT; CDR3 protein: CASSLKREGRLYF
J gene: TRBJ2-1; V gene: TRBV7-2; CDR3 length: 15; D gene: NA; clone size: many; CDR3 DNA: TGTGCCAGCAGCTTAGGTATGGGGAGCGTTAATGAGCAGTTCTTC; CDR3 protein: CASSLGMGSVNEQFF
J gene: TRBJ2-2; V gene: TRBV15; CDR3 length: 16; D gene: TRBD2; clone size: many; CDR3 DNA: TGTGCCACCAGCAGAGAACTAGCGGGAGTCACCGGGGAGCTGTTTTTT; CDR3 protein: CATSRELAGVTGELFF
J gene: TRBJ2-1; V gene: TRBV6-2/TRBV6-3; CDR3 length: 15; D gene: TRBD2; clone size: many; CDR3 DNA: TGTGCCAGCAGTTACGGGGGCGGGGGGCTCCATGAGCAGTTCTTC; CDR3 protein: CASSYGGGGLHEQFF
J gene: TRBJ1-6; V gene: TRBV12-3/TRBV12-4; CDR3 length: 15; D gene: TRBD1; clone size: many; CDR3 DNA: TGTGCCAGCAGTCTACGGGACAGGGGTAATTCACCCCTCCACTTT; CDR3 protein: CASSLRDRGNSPLHF
J gene: TRBJ2-7; V gene: TRBV7-9; CDR3 length: 15; D gene: NA; clone size: many; CDR3 DNA: TGTGCCAGCAGCTATACGGGAATCAGCTCCTACGAGCAGTACTTC; CDR3 protein: CASSYTGISSYEQYF
J gene: TRBJ2-5; V gene: TRBV3-1; CDR3 length: 11; D gene: NA; clone size: many; CDR3 DNA: TGTGCCAGCAGCCAAGAGGTGACCCAGTACTTC; CDR3 protein: CASSQEVTQYF
J gene: TRBJ2-7; V gene: TRBV20-1; CDR3 length: 14; D gene: TRBD1; clone size: many; CDR3 DNA: TGCAGTGCTAGGAGGGGGACAGGTACCTACGAGCAGTACTTC; CDR3 protein: CSARRGTGTYEQYF
J gene: TRBJ2-7; V gene: TRBV9; CDR3 length: 13; D gene: TRBD1; clone size: many; CDR3 DNA: TGTGCCAGCAGCCTTGGACAGGACTACGAGCAGTACTTC; CDR3 protein: CASSLGQDYEQYF
J gene: TRBJ2-2; V gene: TRBV10-3; CDR3 length: 15; D gene: NA; clone size: many; CDR3 DNA: TGTGCCACCATGATAAGGGTTAGGGACACCGGGGAGCTGTTTTTT; CDR3 protein: CATMIRVRDTGELFF
J gene: TRBJ2-7; V gene: TRBV27; CDR3 length: 15; D gene: NA; clone size: many; CDR3 DNA: TGTGCCAGCAGTCCATTAGCGCCAAAGACCTACGAGCAGTACTTC; CDR3 protein: CASSPLAPKTYEQYF
J gene: TRBJ2-1; V gene: TRBV13; CDR3 length: 12; D gene: NA; clone size: many; CDR3 DNA: TGTGCCAGCAGCTTTTCCAACAATGAGCAGTTCTTC; CDR3 protein: CASSFSNNEQFF
J gene: TRBJ1-4; V gene: TRBV25-1; CDR3 length: 13; D gene: NA; clone size: many; CDR3 DNA: TGTGCCAGCAGTTACACGGGACGTGAAAAACTGTTTTTT; CDR3 protein: CASSYTGREKLFF
J gene: TRBJ2-1; V gene: TRBV5-6; CDR3 length: 19; D gene: NA; clone size: many; CDR3 DNA: TGTGCCAGCACCACGGCGAAAATGGGAGGCCGGGTCTCCTACAATGAGCAGTTCTTC; CDR3 protein: CASTTAKMGGRVSYNEQFF
J gene: TRBJ2-7; V gene: TRBV7-2; CDR3 length: 15; D gene: NA; clone size: many; CDR3 DNA: TGTGCCAGCAGCCTCACAGGGGCGGGAAGATACGAGCAGTACTTC; CDR3 protein: CASSLTGAGRYEQYF
J gene: TRBJ1-2; V gene: TRBV24-1; CDR3 length: 14; D gene: NA; clone size: many; CDR3 DNA: TGTGCCACCAGTGAGGGCGGACTTAACTATGGCTACACCTTC; CDR3 protein: CATSEGGLNYGYTF